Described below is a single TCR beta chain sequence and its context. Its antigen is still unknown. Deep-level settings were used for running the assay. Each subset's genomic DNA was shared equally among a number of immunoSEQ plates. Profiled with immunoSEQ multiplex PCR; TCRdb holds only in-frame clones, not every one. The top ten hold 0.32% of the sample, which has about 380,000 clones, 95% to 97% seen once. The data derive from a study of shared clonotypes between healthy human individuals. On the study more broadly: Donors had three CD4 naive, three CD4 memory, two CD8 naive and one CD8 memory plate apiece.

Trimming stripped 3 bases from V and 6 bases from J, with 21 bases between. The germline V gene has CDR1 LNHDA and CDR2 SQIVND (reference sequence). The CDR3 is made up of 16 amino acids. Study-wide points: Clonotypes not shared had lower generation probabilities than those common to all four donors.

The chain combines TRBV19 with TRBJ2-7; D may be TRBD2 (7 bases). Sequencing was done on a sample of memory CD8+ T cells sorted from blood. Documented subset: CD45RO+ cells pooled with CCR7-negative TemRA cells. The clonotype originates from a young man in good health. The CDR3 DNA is TGTGCCAGTAGTATCGAGGGGGGGACTCCCCTCTCCGAGCAGTACTTC. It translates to CASSIEGGTPLSEQYF.